This T cell receptor (beta chain) came from a study of T cells in Graves' hyperthyroidism and ophthalmopathy. Study-wide context: Staff took peripheral blood when the initial diagnosis was made, before any treatment began.

RNA transcripts gave rise to amplified TCR beta CDR3 regions. First-round RT-PCR of the TCR CDR3 relied on the HTBI primer set. TCRdb itself ran the multiplex PCR reads through MiXCR, one entry per CDR3 protein. The data contain around 540,000 distinct CDR3 sequences, approximately 16% of them singletons. This clonotype was picked up many times. The junction does not match germline at one end; this may be a read error. The CDR3 consists of 14 residues. CDR1 SGHTA and CDR2 FQGNSA come from the germline V gene. The chain has TRBV7-2 and TRBJ1-1; no reliable D call. The receptor comes from a young woman with Graves' ophthalmopathy. The source material was blood. The CDR3 DNA sequence: TGTGCCAGCAGCTTGGTAGTCTCGAACACTAAAGCTTTCTTT. Amino acid sequence: CASSLVVSNTKAFF. Looking up the rest from reference TRBV7-2 and TRBJ1-1 gives the full variable domain: GAGVSQSPSNKVTEKGKDVELRCDPISGHTALYWYRQSLGQGLEFLIYFQGNSAPDKSGLPSDRFSAERTGGSVSTLTIQRTQQEDSAVYLCASSLVVSNTKAFFGQGTRLTVV.